This T cell receptor (beta chain) derives from a study of T cells in Graves' hyperthyroidism and ophthalmopathy. Study-wide findings and caveats: The authors' 13 V-J model separated ophthalmopathy from stable hyperthyroidism.

This clonotype was counted many times. The antigen remains unidentified. RNA transcripts served as the template for amplifying TCR beta CDR3 regions. First-round RT-PCR with HTBI primers amplified the TCR CDR3 region. MiXCR, applied by TCRdb to the multiplex PCR reads, yields one record per CDR3 protein. The sample has some 400,000 distinct CDR3 sequences; approximately 15% are singletons. The V segment lost 5 bases and the J segment 2 bases; nucleotides outside the gene matches: 5. The germline gives CDR1 MNHNS, CDR2 SASEGT. The CDR3 totals 15 residues. Subjects aged 18 to 65 presented with newly diagnosed hyperthyroidism of less than 2 months' duration. Fresh peripheral blood, approximately 9.7 ml, was the source of the PBMCs.

The specimen was blood. The rearrangement uses TRBV6-1 and TRBJ1-5; 8 bases line up with TRBD1. The clonotype originates from a man aged 25-45 years with Graves' hyperthyroidism that later progressed to Graves' ophthalmopathy. In DNA, the CDR3 is TGTGCCAGCAGTACGACAGGGGCGGGCAATCAGCCCCAGCATTTT. As protein: CASSTTGAGNQPQHF.